This TCR beta chain was sequenced in a study of breast tumors, draining lymph nodes, adjacent tissues. Samples came from axillary lymph nodes draining the breast cancer. With V trimmed by 1 base and J by 5 bases, 8 bases remained unmatched. In germline, CDR1 is SGHRS, CDR2 YFSETQ. The CDR3 spans 15 residues. TCRdb reprocessed the multiplex PCR reads with MiXCR, giving one entry per CDR3 protein. The sample shows around 230,000 distinct CDR3 sequences, 32% of them seen only once. This clonotype was detected ten times or more. The V and J genes are TRBV5-1 and TRBJ2-5; 7 bases are a match to TRBD2. The receptor was isolated from a female donor with breast cancer. Some clones in this sample may be carry-over from other donors' samples. The sequenced sample was axillary lymph node tissue. The CDR3 nucleotides are TGCGCCAGCAGCTTGCTAGCGGATGGTTCGGAGACCCAGTACTTC. Translation gives CASSLLADGSETQYF.